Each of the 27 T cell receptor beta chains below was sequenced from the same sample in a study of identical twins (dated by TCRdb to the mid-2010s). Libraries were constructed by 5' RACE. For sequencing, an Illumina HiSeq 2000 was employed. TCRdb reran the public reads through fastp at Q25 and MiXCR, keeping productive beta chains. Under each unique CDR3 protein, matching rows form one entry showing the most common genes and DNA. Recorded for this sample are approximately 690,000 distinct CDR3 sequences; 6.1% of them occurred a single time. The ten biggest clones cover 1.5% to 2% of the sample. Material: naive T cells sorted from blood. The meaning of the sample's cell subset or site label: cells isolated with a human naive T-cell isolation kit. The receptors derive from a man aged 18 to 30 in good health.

DNA for the CDR3: TGCAGTGCTAGGTCTACGGGGGGATCTGGGGCCAACGTCCTGACTTTC. It translates to CSARSTGGSGANVLTF. The chain joins TRBV20-1 to TRBJ2-6, with TRBD2 matching over 7 bases. The germline V gene encodes CDR1 DFQATT and CDR2 SNEGSKA (reference sequence). The CDR3 is 16 amino acids. V dropped 3 bases and J dropped 1; count of bases not matched to a gene: 6.

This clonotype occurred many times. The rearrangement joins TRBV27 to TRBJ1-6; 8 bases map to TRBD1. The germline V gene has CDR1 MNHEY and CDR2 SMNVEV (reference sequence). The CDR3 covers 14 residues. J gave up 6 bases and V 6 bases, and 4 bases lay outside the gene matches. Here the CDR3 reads CASSSDRGNSPLHF. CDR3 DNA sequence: TGTGCCAGCAGCTCCGACAGGGGTAATTCACCCCTCCACTTT.

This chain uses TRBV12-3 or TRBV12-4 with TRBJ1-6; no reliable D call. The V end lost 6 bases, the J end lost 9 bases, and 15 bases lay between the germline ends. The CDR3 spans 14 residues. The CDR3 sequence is CASSSKGWGSPLHF. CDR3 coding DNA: TGTGCCAGCAGCAGTAAGGGTTGGGGTTCACCCCTCCACTTT.

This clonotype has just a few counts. The chain's CDR3 is CASRLGGGTQYF. CDR3 DNA: TGTGCCAGCAGGCTGGGGGGAGGTACGCAGTATTTT. The J gene is TRBJ2-3, the V gene TRBV2, with TRBD2 as a possible D gene (6 bases). Germline-derived CDR1 and CDR2 are SNHLY and FYNNEI. The CDR3 runs to 12 residues. V was trimmed by 6 bases and J by 8 bases, leaving 12 bases between them.

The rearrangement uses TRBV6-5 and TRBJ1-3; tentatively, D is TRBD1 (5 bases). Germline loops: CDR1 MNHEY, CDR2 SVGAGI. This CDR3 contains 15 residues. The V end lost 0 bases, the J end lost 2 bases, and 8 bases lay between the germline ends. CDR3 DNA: TGTGCCAGCAGTTACTCTTCAGGGCCTGGAAACACCATATATTTT. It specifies CASSYSSGPGNTIYF.

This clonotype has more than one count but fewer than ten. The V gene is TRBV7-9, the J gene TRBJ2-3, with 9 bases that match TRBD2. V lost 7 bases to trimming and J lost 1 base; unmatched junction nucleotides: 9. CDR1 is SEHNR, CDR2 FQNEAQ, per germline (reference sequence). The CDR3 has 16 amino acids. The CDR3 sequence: CASTPREGPGTDTQYF. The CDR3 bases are TGTGCCAGCACACCGCGGGAGGGCCCTGGCACAGATACGCAGTATTTT.

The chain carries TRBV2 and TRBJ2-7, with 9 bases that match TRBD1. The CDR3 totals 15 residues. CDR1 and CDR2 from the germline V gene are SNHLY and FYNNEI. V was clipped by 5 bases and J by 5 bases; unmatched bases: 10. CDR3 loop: CASSHHRTGEDEQYV. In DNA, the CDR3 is TGTGCCAGCAGTCACCACCGGACAGGGGAAGACGAGCAGTACGTC.

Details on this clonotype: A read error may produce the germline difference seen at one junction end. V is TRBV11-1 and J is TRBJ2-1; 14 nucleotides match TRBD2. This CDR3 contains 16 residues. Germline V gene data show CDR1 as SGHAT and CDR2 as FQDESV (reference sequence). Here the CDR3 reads CSSRGLAGGSYNEQFF. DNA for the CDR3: TGTTCCAGCAGAGGACTAGCGGGGGGCTCCTACAATGAGCAGTTCTTC. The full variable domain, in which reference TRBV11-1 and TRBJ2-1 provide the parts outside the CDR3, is EAEVAQSPRYKITEKSQAVAFWCDPISGHATLYWYRQILGQGPELLVQFQDESVVDDSQLPKDRFSAERLKGVDSTLKIQPAELGDSAMYLCSSRGLAGGSYNEQFFGPGTRLTVL.

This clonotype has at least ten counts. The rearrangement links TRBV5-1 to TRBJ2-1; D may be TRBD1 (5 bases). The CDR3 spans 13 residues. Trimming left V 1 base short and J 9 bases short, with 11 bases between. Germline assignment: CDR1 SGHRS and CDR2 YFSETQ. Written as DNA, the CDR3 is TGCGCCAGCAGCTTGAGGGGCCCGGTTGAGCAGTTCTTC. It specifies CASSLRGPVEQFF.

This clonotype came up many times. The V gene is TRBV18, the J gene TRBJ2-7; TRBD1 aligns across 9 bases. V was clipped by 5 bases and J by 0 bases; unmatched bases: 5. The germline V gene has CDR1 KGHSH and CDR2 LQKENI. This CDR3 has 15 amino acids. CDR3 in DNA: TGTGCCAGCTCATCCGGACAGGGGAGCTCCTACGAGCAGTACTTC. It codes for CASSSGQGSSYEQYF.

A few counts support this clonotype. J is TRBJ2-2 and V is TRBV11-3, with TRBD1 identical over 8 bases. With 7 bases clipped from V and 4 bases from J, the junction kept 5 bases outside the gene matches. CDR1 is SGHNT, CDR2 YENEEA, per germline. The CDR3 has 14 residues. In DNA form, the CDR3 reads TGTGCCAGCAATGGACAGGGTTCCACCGGGGAGCTGTTTTTT. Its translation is CASNGQGSTGELFF.

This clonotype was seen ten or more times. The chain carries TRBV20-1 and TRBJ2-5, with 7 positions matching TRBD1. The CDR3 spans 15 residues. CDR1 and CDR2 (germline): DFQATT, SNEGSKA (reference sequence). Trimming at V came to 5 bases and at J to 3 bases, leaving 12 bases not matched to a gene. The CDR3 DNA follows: TGCAGTGCTCAGCGTCCGACAGGGCGGGAAGAGACCCAGTACTTC. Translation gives CSAQRPTGREETQYF.

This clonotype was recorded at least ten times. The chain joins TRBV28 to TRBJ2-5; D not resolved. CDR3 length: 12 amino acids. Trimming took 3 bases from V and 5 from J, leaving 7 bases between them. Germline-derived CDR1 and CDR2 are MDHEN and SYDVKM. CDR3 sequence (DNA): TGTGCCAGCAGTTTTCAGGCGGAGACCCAGTACTTC. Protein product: CASSFQAETQYF.

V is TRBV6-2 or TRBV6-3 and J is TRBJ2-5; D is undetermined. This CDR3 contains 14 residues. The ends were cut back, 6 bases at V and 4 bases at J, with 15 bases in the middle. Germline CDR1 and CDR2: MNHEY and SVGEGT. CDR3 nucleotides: TGTGCCAGCAGGGTGTTTGGGTACGGAGAGACCCAGTACTTC. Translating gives CASRVFGYGETQYF.

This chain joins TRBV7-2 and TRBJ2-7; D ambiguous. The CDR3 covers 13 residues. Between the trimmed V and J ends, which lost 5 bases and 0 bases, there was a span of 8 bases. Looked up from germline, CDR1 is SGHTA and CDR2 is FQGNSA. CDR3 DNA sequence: TGTGCCAGCAGCGCCCCGAGCTCCTACGAGCAGTACTTC. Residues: CASSAPSSYEQYF.

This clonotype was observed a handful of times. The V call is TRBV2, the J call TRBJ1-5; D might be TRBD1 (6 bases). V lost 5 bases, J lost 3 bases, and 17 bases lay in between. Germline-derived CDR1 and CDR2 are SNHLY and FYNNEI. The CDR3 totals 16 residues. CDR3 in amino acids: CASSPRTVGTNQPQHF. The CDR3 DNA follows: TGTGCCAGCAGTCCTAGGACAGTAGGCACCAATCAGCCCCAGCATTTT.

The CDR3, as DNA: TGTGCCAGCTCACAGGCAGGGCCCAACGAGCAGTACGTC. Translating gives CASSQAGPNEQYV. This chain links TRBV18 with TRBJ2-7, with a possible D match to TRBD1 (5 bases). The V and J ends lost 4 bases and 5 bases respectively, with 12 bases between them. CDR1 is KGHSH, CDR2 LQKENI, per germline. The CDR3 runs to 13 residues.

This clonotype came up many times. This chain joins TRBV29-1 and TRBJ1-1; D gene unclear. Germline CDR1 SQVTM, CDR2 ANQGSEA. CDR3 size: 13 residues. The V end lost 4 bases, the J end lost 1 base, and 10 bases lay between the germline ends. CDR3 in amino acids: CSVADHPNTEAFF. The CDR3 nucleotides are TGCAGCGTTGCCGATCACCCGAACACTGAAGCTTTCTTT.

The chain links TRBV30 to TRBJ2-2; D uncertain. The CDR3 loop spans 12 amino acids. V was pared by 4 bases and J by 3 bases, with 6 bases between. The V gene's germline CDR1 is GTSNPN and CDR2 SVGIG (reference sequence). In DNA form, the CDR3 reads TGTGCCTGGATACCGCACACCGGGGAGCTGTTTTTT. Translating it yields CAWIPHTGELFF.

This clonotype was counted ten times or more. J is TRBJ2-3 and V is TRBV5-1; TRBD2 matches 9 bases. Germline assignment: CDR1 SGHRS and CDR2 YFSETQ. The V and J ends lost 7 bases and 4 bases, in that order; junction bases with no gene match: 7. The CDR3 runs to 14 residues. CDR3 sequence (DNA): TGCGCCAGCTGCGCGGGAGGGGGTCCAGATACGCAGTATTTT. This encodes CASCAGGGPDTQYF. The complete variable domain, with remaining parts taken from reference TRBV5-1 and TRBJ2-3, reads KAGVTQTPRYLIKTRGQQVTLSCSPISGHRSVSWYQQTPGQGLQFLFEYFSETQRNKGNFPGRFSGRQFSNSRSEMNVSTLELGDSALYLCASCAGGGPDTQYFGPGTRLTVL.

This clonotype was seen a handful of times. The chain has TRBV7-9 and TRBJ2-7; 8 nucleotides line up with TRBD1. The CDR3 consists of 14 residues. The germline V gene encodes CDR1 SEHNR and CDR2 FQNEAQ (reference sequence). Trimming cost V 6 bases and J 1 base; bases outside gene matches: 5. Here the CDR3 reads CASRGQAGSYEQYF. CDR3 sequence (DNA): TGTGCCAGCAGGGGACAGGCGGGATCCTACGAGCAGTACTTC.

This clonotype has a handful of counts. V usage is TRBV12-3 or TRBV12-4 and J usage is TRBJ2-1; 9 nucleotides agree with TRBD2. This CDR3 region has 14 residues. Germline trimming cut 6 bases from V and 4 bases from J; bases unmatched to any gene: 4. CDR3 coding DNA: TGTGCCAGCAGCAGGACTAGCGAGTACAATGAGCAGTTCTTC. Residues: CASSRTSEYNEQFF.

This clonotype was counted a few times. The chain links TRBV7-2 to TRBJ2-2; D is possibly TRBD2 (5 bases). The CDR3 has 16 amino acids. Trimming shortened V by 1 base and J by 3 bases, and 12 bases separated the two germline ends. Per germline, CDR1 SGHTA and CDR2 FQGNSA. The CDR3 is CASSLGLRVHTGELFF. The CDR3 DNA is TGTGCCAGCAGCTTAGGACTAAGGGTACACACCGGGGAGCTGTTTTTT. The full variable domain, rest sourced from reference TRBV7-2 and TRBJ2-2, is GAGVSQSPSNKVTEKGKDVELRCDPISGHTALYWYRQSLGQGLEFLIYFQGNSAPDKSGLPSDRFSAERTGGSVSTLTIQRTQQEDSAVYLCASSLGLRVHTGELFFGEGSRLTVL.

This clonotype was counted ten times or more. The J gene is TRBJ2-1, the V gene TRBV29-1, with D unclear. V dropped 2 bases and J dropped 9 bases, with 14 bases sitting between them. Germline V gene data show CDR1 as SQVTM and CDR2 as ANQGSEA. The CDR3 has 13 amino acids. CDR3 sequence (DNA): TGCAGCGTTGAATTGGGTGCCGTTGGTGAGCAGTTCTTC. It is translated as CSVELGAVGEQFF.

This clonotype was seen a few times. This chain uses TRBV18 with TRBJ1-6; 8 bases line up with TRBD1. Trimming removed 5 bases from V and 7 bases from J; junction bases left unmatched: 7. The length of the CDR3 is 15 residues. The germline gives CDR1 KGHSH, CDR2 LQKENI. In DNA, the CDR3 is TGTGCCAGCTCAATTGGACAGGGTGAGAATTCACCCCTCCACTTT. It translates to CASSIGQGENSPLHF.

CDR3 nucleotides: TGTGCCAGCAGTGCTGGGTCCGCCGACGAGCAGTACGTC. Residues: CASSAGSADEQYV. The chain recombines TRBV27 with TRBJ2-7; D not certain. The length of the CDR3 is 13 residues. Per germline, CDR1 MNHEY and CDR2 SMNVEV (reference sequence). V was shortened by 5 bases and J by 5 bases, with 13 bases between the two germline ends.

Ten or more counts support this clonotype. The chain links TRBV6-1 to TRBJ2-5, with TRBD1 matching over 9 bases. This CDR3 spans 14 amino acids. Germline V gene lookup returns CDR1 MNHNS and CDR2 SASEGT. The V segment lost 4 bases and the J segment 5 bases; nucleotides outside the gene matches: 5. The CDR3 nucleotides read TGTGCCAGCAGTGGCCGGGACAGGGTTGAGACCCAGTACTTC. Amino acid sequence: CASSGRDRVETQYF.